The rows below give T cell receptor beta chains drawn from one sample of a study of CD8 T cells in ankylosing spondylitis. Each CDR3 protein is one row after TCRdb ran MiXCR on the 5' RACE reads. The table shows 650,000 to 800,000 distinct CDR3 sequences, with around 20% occurring only once. Sequencing input: blood, either unsorted or a sorted T cell fraction (not recorded which). These receptors all stem from a male donor with ankylosing spondylitis. Each CDR3 is given with its conserved first and last residue. The D gene is left open where the match is weak. Part of the rows lack a size; the others show once, few, many or a class for expanded clones.

v_gene: TRBV28; abundance: few; j_gene: TRBJ1-1; d_gene: TRBD1; CDR3aa: CASSSQGAAGTEAFF; CDR3nt: TGTGCCAGCAGTTCACAGGGGGCGGCTGGCACTGAAGCTTTCTTT
v_gene: TRBV12-3/TRBV12-4; abundance: .; j_gene: TRBJ2-3; d_gene: TRBD1; CDR3aa: CASSSYRDRDTDTQYF; CDR3nt: TGTGCCAGCAGTTCCTACCGGGACAGGGACACAGATACGCAGTATTTT
v_gene: TRBV10-3; abundance: .; j_gene: TRBJ2-7; d_gene: .; CDR3aa: CAIGQTYEQYF; CDR3nt: TGTGCCATCGGACAGACCTACGAGCAGTACTTC
v_gene: TRBV7-9; abundance: .; j_gene: TRBJ2-1; d_gene: TRBD1; CDR3aa: CATLTGNYNEQFF; CDR3nt: TGTGCCACCTTGACAGGGAATTACAATGAGCAGTTCTTC
v_gene: TRBV6-1; abundance: few; j_gene: TRBJ2-4; d_gene: TRBD1; CDR3aa: CASTHQRVGGEAKNIQYF; CDR3nt: TGTGCCAGCACCCACCAGAGGGTAGGGGGCGAGGCCAAAAACATTCAGTACTTC
v_gene: TRBV12-3/TRBV12-4; abundance: .; j_gene: TRBJ1-2; d_gene: TRBD1; CDR3aa: CASRRGTGGNYGYTF; CDR3nt: TGTGCCAGCAGACGAGGGACAGGGGGCAACTATGGCTACACCTTC
v_gene: TRBV20-1; abundance: few; j_gene: TRBJ1-2; d_gene: TRBD1; CDR3aa: CSARGYLPGQGDGYTF; CDR3nt: TGCAGTGCTAGAGGCTACCTTCCGGGACAGGGGGATGGCTACACCTTC
v_gene: TRBV4-3; abundance: .; j_gene: TRBJ1-4; d_gene: TRBD1; CDR3aa: CASSQGDRGGKLFF; CDR3nt: TGCGCCAGCAGCCAGGGTGACAGGGGTGGCAAACTGTTTTTT
v_gene: TRBV10-2; abundance: .; j_gene: TRBJ1-6; d_gene: TRBD1; CDR3aa: CASSGQGFNSPLHF; CDR3nt: TGCGCCAGCAGCGGACAGGGGTTTAATTCACCCCTCCACTTT
v_gene: TRBV5-1; abundance: few; j_gene: TRBJ1-5; d_gene: .; CDR3aa: CASSLGVGVDQPQHF; CDR3nt: TGCGCCAGCAGCTTGGGGGTGGGGGTAGATCAGCCCCAGCATTTT
v_gene: TRBV7-9; abundance: few; j_gene: TRBJ1-3; d_gene: TRBD1; CDR3aa: CASSMGQAGNTIYF; CDR3nt: TGTGCCAGCAGCATGGGACAGGCGGGAAACACCATATATTTT
v_gene: TRBV5-1; abundance: .; j_gene: TRBJ2-1; d_gene: TRBD1; CDR3aa: CASSPTGDGYNEQFF; CDR3nt: TGCGCCAGCAGCCCGACAGGGGACGGGTACAATGAGCAGTTCTTC
v_gene: TRBV4-3; abundance: few; j_gene: TRBJ2-7; d_gene: .; CDR3aa: CASSQDRGGPYEQYF; CDR3nt: TGCGCCAGCAGCCAAGACAGGGGGGGACCCTACGAGCAGTACTTC
v_gene: TRBV12-3/TRBV12-4; abundance: .; j_gene: TRBJ2-7; d_gene: .; CDR3aa: CASSLGLAMEQYF; CDR3nt: TGTGCCAGCAGTTTGGGGCTAGCGATGGAGCAGTACTTC
v_gene: TRBV28; abundance: .; j_gene: TRBJ2-5; d_gene: TRBD2; CDR3aa: CASSASGPQETQYF; CDR3nt: TGTGCCAGCAGCGCTAGCGGACCCCAAGAGACCCAGTACTTC
v_gene: TRBV29-1; abundance: .; j_gene: TRBJ1-2; d_gene: .; CDR3aa: CSGGGGSNYGYTF; CDR3nt: TGCAGCGGCGGAGGGGGTTCCAACTATGGCTACACCTTC
v_gene: TRBV11-1; abundance: .; j_gene: TRBJ2-1; d_gene: TRBD2; CDR3aa: CASSLDAGGPDEQFF; CDR3nt: TGTGCCAGCAGCTTGGATGCGGGGGGGCCCGATGAGCAGTTCTTC
v_gene: TRBV20-1; abundance: .; j_gene: TRBJ2-2; d_gene: .; CDR3aa: CSARDRRKGGTGELFF; CDR3nt: TGCAGTGCCCGCGACAGGAGGAAAGGCGGCACCGGGGAGCTGTTTTTT
v_gene: TRBV20-1; abundance: once; j_gene: TRBJ2-7; d_gene: .; CDR3aa: CSAQTEERWEQYF; CDR3nt: TGCAGTGCCCAGACAGAAGAAAGGTGGGAGCAGTACTTC
v_gene: TRBV20-1; abundance: .; j_gene: TRBJ2-3; d_gene: .; CDR3aa: CSARSASESTDTQYF; CDR3nt: TGCAGTGCTAGATCGGCTAGCGAAAGCACAGATACGCAGTATTTT
v_gene: TRBV20-1; abundance: few; j_gene: TRBJ2-2; d_gene: .; CDR3aa: CSAEQAANTGELFF; CDR3nt: TGCAGTGCTGAACAGGCCGCGAACACCGGGGAGCTGTTTTTT
v_gene: TRBV11-2; abundance: .; j_gene: TRBJ2-1; d_gene: TRBD2; CDR3aa: CASSTRGSSGSSYNEQFF; CDR3nt: TGTGCCAGCAGCACCCGGGGGTCTAGCGGAAGTTCCTACAATGAGCAGTTCTTC
v_gene: TRBV29-1; abundance: .; j_gene: TRBJ2-1; d_gene: .; CDR3aa: CSVGDRYNEQFF; CDR3nt: TGCAGCGTCGGAGACCGCTACAATGAGCAGTTCTTC
v_gene: TRBV20-1; abundance: many; j_gene: TRBJ1-2; d_gene: TRBD1; CDR3aa: CSAKDRGPPYGYTF; CDR3nt: TGCAGTGCCAAAGACAGGGGGCCGCCCTATGGCTACACCTTC
v_gene: TRBV29-1; abundance: few; j_gene: TRBJ2-3; d_gene: TRBD2; CDR3aa: CSVRRDYQPDTQYF; CDR3nt: TGCAGCGTGAGAAGGGACTACCAGCCTGATACGCAGTATTTT
v_gene: TRBV30; abundance: .; j_gene: TRBJ2-3; d_gene: .; CDR3aa: CAWSWVGGTDTQYF; CDR3nt: TGTGCCTGGAGTTGGGTGGGAGGCACAGATACGCAGTATTTT
v_gene: TRBV24-1; abundance: .; j_gene: TRBJ2-1; d_gene: .; CDR3aa: CATSDLQGGEQFF; CDR3nt: TGTGCCACCAGTGATTTGCAGGGGGGTGAGCAGTTCTTC
v_gene: TRBV29-1; abundance: many; j_gene: TRBJ2-1; d_gene: .; CDR3aa: CSVAISDEQFF; CDR3nt: TGCAGCGTTGCCATTTCGGATGAGCAGTTCTTC
v_gene: TRBV7-9; abundance: .; j_gene: TRBJ2-1; d_gene: .; CDR3aa: CASNLESLPRDEQFF; CDR3nt: TGTGCCAGCAACTTAGAGTCCCTCCCTCGGGATGAGCAGTTCTTC
v_gene: TRBV7-9; abundance: .; j_gene: TRBJ2-7; d_gene: .; CDR3aa: CASSFAGTSSYEQYF; CDR3nt: TGTGCCAGCAGCTTTGCGGGTACAAGCTCCTACGAGCAGTACTTC
v_gene: TRBV2; abundance: few; j_gene: TRBJ1-1; d_gene: .; CDR3aa: CASIWARGTEAFF; CDR3nt: TGTGCCAGCATCTGGGCCCGCGGGACTGAAGCTTTCTTT
v_gene: TRBV29-1; abundance: few; j_gene: TRBJ1-2; d_gene: TRBD1; CDR3aa: CSLQDRDGYTF; CDR3nt: TGCAGCCTCCAGGACAGGGATGGCTACACCTTC
v_gene: TRBV3-1; abundance: .; j_gene: TRBJ1-2; d_gene: .; CDR3aa: CASSQAGPHGYTF; CDR3nt: TGTGCCAGCAGCCAAGCGGGACCCCATGGCTACACCTTC
v_gene: TRBV20-1; abundance: few; j_gene: TRBJ1-4; d_gene: .; CDR3aa: CSTIPKTGNEKLFF; CDR3nt: TGCAGTACCATCCCCAAAACAGGGAACGAAAAACTGTTTTTT
v_gene: TRBV3-1; abundance: .; j_gene: TRBJ2-7; d_gene: .; CDR3aa: CASSRTPYEQYF; CDR3nt: TGTGCCAGCAGTCGGACCCCCTACGAGCAGTACTTC
v_gene: TRBV12-3/TRBV12-4; abundance: .; j_gene: TRBJ2-7; d_gene: TRBD2; CDR3aa: CASRTSEVGEQYF; CDR3nt: TGTGCCAGCAGGACTAGCGAGGTCGGCGAGCAGTACTTC
v_gene: TRBV20-1; abundance: few; j_gene: TRBJ1-5; d_gene: .; CDR3aa: CSARDQVYQPQHF; CDR3nt: TGCAGTGCTAGAGATCAGGTTTATCAGCCCCAGCATTTT
v_gene: TRBV9; abundance: .; j_gene: TRBJ2-3; d_gene: .; CDR3aa: CASSVGPVYSTDTQYF; CDR3nt: TGTGCCAGCAGCGTAGGCCCAGTATATAGCACAGATACGCAGTATTTT
v_gene: TRBV4-1; abundance: few; j_gene: TRBJ2-1; d_gene: .; CDR3aa: CASSHETPGAYNEQFF; CDR3nt: TGCGCCAGCAGCCACGAGACCCCCGGGGCCTACAATGAGCAGTTCTTC
v_gene: TRBV7-8; abundance: few; j_gene: TRBJ2-7; d_gene: .; CDR3aa: CASSLGPDYEQYF; CDR3nt: TGTGCCAGCAGCTTAGGGCCCGACTACGAGCAGTACTTC
v_gene: TRBV20-1; abundance: .; j_gene: TRBJ2-7; d_gene: .; CDR3aa: CSARAPTTGPLYEQYF; CDR3nt: TGCAGTGCTAGAGCCCCGACGACAGGCCCCCTTTACGAGCAGTACTTC
v_gene: TRBV5-1; abundance: .; j_gene: TRBJ2-1; d_gene: .; CDR3aa: CASSLEAGRSYNEQFF; CDR3nt: TGCGCCAGCAGCTTGGAGGCGGGCCGCTCCTACAATGAGCAGTTCTTC
v_gene: TRBV12-3/TRBV12-4; abundance: few; j_gene: TRBJ1-1; d_gene: .; CDR3aa: CASSPLDGGTEAFF; CDR3nt: TGTGCCAGCAGTCCACTAGACGGGGGCACTGAAGCTTTCTTT
v_gene: TRBV20-1; abundance: few; j_gene: TRBJ2-2; d_gene: .; CDR3aa: CSAREGANTGELFF; CDR3nt: TGCAGTGCTAGGGAGGGGGCGAACACCGGGGAGCTGTTTTTT
v_gene: TRBV4-2; abundance: .; j_gene: TRBJ2-1; d_gene: TRBD2; CDR3aa: CASSQERASGIEEQFF; CDR3nt: TGTGCCAGCAGCCAAGAGCGGGCTAGCGGGATAGAGGAGCAGTTCTTC
v_gene: TRBV6-1; abundance: .; j_gene: TRBJ2-3; d_gene: .; CDR3aa: CASRDQSYATDTQYF; CDR3nt: TGTGCCAGCAGGGACCAGTCCTACGCCACAGATACGCAGTATTTT
v_gene: TRBV9; abundance: .; j_gene: TRBJ2-1; d_gene: .; CDR3aa: CASSAPGGPSYNEQFF; CDR3nt: TGTGCCAGCAGCGCCCCCGGGGGGCCCTCCTACAATGAGCAGTTCTTC
v_gene: TRBV9; abundance: .; j_gene: TRBJ2-3; d_gene: TRBD2; CDR3aa: CASSVSPSGGAATQYF; CDR3nt: TGTGCCAGCAGCGTTAGTCCTAGCGGGGGGGCAGCTACGCAGTATTTT
v_gene: TRBV4-2; abundance: .; j_gene: TRBJ2-5; d_gene: TRBD2; CDR3aa: CASSQDPSSGRGETQYF; CDR3nt: TGTGCCAGCAGCCAAGATCCGAGTAGCGGGAGGGGAGAGACCCAGTACTTC
v_gene: TRBV12-3/TRBV12-4; abundance: few; j_gene: TRBJ1-5; d_gene: .; CDR3aa: CASSFWGEDNQPQHF; CDR3nt: TGTGCCAGCAGTTTCTGGGGGGAAGACAATCAGCCCCAGCATTTT
v_gene: TRBV29-1; abundance: .; j_gene: TRBJ1-2; d_gene: .; CDR3aa: CSVPTGLQNYGYTF; CDR3nt: TGCAGCGTCCCGACCGGGCTACAAAACTATGGCTACACCTTC
v_gene: TRBV11-2; abundance: few; j_gene: TRBJ2-2; d_gene: .; CDR3aa: CASSFLEGTGELFF; CDR3nt: TGTGCCAGCAGCTTTTTGGAGGGCACCGGGGAGCTGTTTTTT